A selection of T cell receptor beta chains follows, all from one sample in a study of shared clonotypes between healthy human individuals. Only in-frame clones appear in the TCRdb table, and some are missing; sequencing was by immunoSEQ multiplex PCR. The sample lists 2 million to 2.5 million clones, more than 80% occurring once. The sample was naive CD4+ T cells from PBMCs. The receptors originated from a young man in good health. Some clones in this sample may be carry-over from other donors' samples. Each CDR3 is given with its conserved first and last residue. A D gene is named only where the DNA matches it firmly. Only some rows state a clone size, as once, few, many or a class for expanded clones.

V gene	J gene	clone size	CDR3 length	D gene	CDR3 DNA	CDR3 protein
TRBV19	TRBJ1-4	once	13	.	TGTGCCAGTAACTCCGGGCTCCGTGAAAAACTGTTTTTT	CASNSGLREKLFF
TRBV7-2	TRBJ2-5	.	13	.	TGTGCCAGCAGCTTAGAACTAGAGGAGACCCAGTACTTC	CASSLELEETQYF
TRBV7-2	TRBJ1-1	.	14	.	TGTGCCAGCAGCTCAATGGCCCTGAACACTGAAGCTTTCTTT	CASSSMALNTEAFF
TRBV7-2	TRBJ2-1	.	12	.	TGTGCCAGCAGCATCAGTGTGGATGAGCAGTTCTTC	CASSISVDEQFF
TRBV28	TRBJ1-6	once	13	.	TGTGCCAGCAGTCCCCCAGTTAATTCACCCCTCCACTTT	CASSPPVNSPLHF
TRBV27	TRBJ1-2	.	13	.	TGTGCCAGCAGTTTAGAACCAAGCTATGGCTACACCTTC	CASSLEPSYGYTF
TRBV11-3	TRBJ1-2	.	14	TRBD1	TGTGCCAGCAGCGGGACAGGGGGCGCCTATGGCTACACCTTC	CASSGTGGAYGYTF
TRBV27	TRBJ1-6	once	15	TRBD1	TGTGCCAGCAGTGGATTCGGACAGGGGAATTCACCCCTCCACTTT	CASSGFGQGNSPLHF
TRBV15	TRBJ2-3	.	17	.	TGTGCCACCAGCATTGCCCGGGCAGCCTCTAGCACAGATACGCAGTATTTT	CATSIARAASSTDTQYF
TRBV18	TRBJ2-2	.	15	.	TGTGCCAGCTCAACCCTAGCCCCGGTCACCGGGGAGCTGTTTTTT	CASSTLAPVTGELFF
TRBV30	TRBJ2-7	once	14	.	TGTGCCTGGGGTCTTGGGAGCCCCCCGTACGAGCAGTACTTC	CAWGLGSPPYEQYF
TRBV18	TRBJ1-5	.	17	TRBD1	TGTGCCAGCTCACCAGCTGGAGGGGACAGGGGATCACAGCCCCAGCATTTT	CASSPAGGDRGSQPQHF
TRBV5-1	TRBJ2-5	.	16	TRBD2	TGCGCCAGCAGCCCTGGACTAGCGGACCGACAAGAGACCCAGTACTTC	CASSPGLADRQETQYF
TRBV19	TRBJ1-5	few	15	TRBD1	TGTGCCAGTAGTCCTTACAGGGGATTCAATCAGCCCCAGCATTTT	CASSPYRGFNQPQHF
TRBV10-3	TRBJ1-1	.	12	.	TGTGCCATCAGTGAGAGAGGTACTGAAGCTTTCTTT	CAISERGTEAFF
TRBV19	TRBJ2-1	.	13	.	TGTGCCAGTAGTATGAGCTCCTACAATGAGCAGTTCTTC	CASSMSSYNEQFF
TRBV25-1	TRBJ1-4	.	15	.	TGTGCCAGCAGTGAATACCGGGGGGCGGATGAAAAACTGTTTTTT	CASSEYRGADEKLFF
TRBV4-2	TRBJ2-7	few	16	TRBD2	TGTGCCAGCAGCCGAAGAGGAACGGGAGGGTCCGGCGAGCAGTACTTC	CASSRRGTGGSGEQYF
TRBV5-1	TRBJ2-7	.	14	.	TGCGCCAGCAGCTTAGGTGGGAGTCCAAGCGAGCAGTACTTC	CASSLGGSPSEQYF
TRBV7-2	TRBJ1-5	.	14	TRBD1	TGTGCCAGCAGCATCGGGACAGTCAATCAGCCCCAGCATTTT	CASSIGTVNQPQHF
TRBV28	TRBJ1-2	.	17	.	TGTGCCAGCAGTGGGTCAGGGGAGGGATCTACTAACTATGGCTACACCTTC	CASSGSGEGSTNYGYTF
TRBV2	TRBJ2-3	.	14	TRBD2	TGTGCCAGCAAAGCGGGAGCCGGAACAGATACGCAGTATTTT	CASKAGAGTDTQYF
TRBV27	TRBJ1-5	.	13	.	TGTGCCAGCAGTTTGGGCAGGGGACGGCCCCAGCATTTT	CASSLGRGRPQHF
TRBV11-2	TRBJ2-1	.	13	.	TGTGCCAGCAGCCCTACAGGGAGAAATGAGCAGTTCTTC	CASSPTGRNEQFF
TRBV27	TRBJ2-5	once	14	.	TGTGCCAGCAGTTTTACAGGGAAGAGGGAGACCCAGTACTTC	CASSFTGKRETQYF